The clone carrying this TCR beta chain was picked up one time. What it binds is not known. Second-dose groups at about 4 or about 12 weeks were pooled. This record belongs to a study of T cell responses to AZD1222 COVID-19 vaccine. Study observations and caveats: Donors in the cohort were predominantly white British and more often female, and clonal diversity was possibly underestimated. The span of vaccine-associated CD4 TCRs extended across spike, with dominance at 160-218 and 743-854. Unmutated regions of variants are reportedly targeted by nearly half of spike-specific TCRs.

The CDR3 contains 15 residues. Per the germline V gene, CDR1 is SGHRS and CDR2 is YFSETQ. V gave up 0 bases and J gave up 5 bases; unmatched junction bases: 3. Sequenced by immunoSEQ multiplex PCR; TCRdb stores in-frame clones only, minus some. The sample records 95,000 to 150,000 clones, roughly 90% being singletons. The clonotype was recovered from an adult who received the AZD1222 COVID-19 vaccine. Here the sequenced sample was peripheral blood, taken 28 days after the second AZD1222 dose. This sequence joins TRBV5-1 and TRBJ2-7, with 12 nucleotides matching TRBD1. CDR3 amino acids: CASSLEGTGGDEQYF. CDR3 in DNA: TGCGCCAGCAGCTTGGAAGGGACAGGGGGCGACGAGCAGTACTTC.